The 24 T cell receptor beta chains presented below share a single source sample, sequenced in a study of T cell changes during pregnancy in multiple sclerosis (dated by TCRdb to the late 2010s). Library method: the immunoSEQ multiplex PCR assay. TCRdb stores this immuneACCESS table with in-frame sequences only. Part of the clones is absent; in the studies checked, under half of the shortfall reflects unresolved V genes, and no reason is known for the rest. This sample has some 69,000 clones in its table, and 90% of those were observed once. Approximately 2% of the sample belongs to the ten largest clones. The sample consisted of peripheral blood, taken in the second trimester of pregnancy. All receptors come from a female donor in good health, enrolled as a control in a pregnancy study.

V is TRBV4-1 and J is TRBJ2-6; possibly TRBD2 for D (6 bases). The CDR3 contains 17 residues. Trimming removed 3 bases from V and 4 bases from J, with 16 bases in between. Germline lookup yields CDR1 MGHRA and CDR2 YSYEKL. The DNA for the CDR3 is TGCGCCAGCAGCCAGGGACTGACTGTCGCCGGGGCCAACGTCCTGACTTTC. It encodes CASSQGLTVAGANVLTF.

The chain employs TRBV11-3 and TRBJ2-2, with D possibly being TRBD1 (6 bases). Between the trimmed V and J ends, which lost 4 bases and 1 base, there was a span of 10 bases. This CDR3 is built from 15 residues. Germline V gene lookup returns CDR1 SGHNT and CDR2 YENEEA. The CDR3 reads CASSSRDKNTGELFF. CDR3 coding DNA: TGTGCCAGCAGCTCCCGGGACAAGAACACCGGGGAGCTGTTTTTT. The entire variable domain, with the rest obtained from reference TRBV11-3 and TRBJ2-2, is as follows: EAGVVQSPRYKIIEKKQPVAFWCNPISGHNTLYWYLQNLGQGPELLIRYENEEAVDDSQLPKDRFSAERLKGVDSTLKIQPAELGDSAVYLCASSSRDKNTGELFFGEGSRLTVL.

J is TRBJ1-2 and V is TRBV5-1, with D possibly being TRBD1 (5 bases). This CDR3 is 15 amino acids long. Trimming took 0 bases from V and 4 from J, leaving 13 bases between them. Germline CDR1 reads SGHRS; CDR2 reads YFSETQ. This CDR3 is CASSLGSTGPYGYTF. CDR3 in DNA: TGCGCCAGCAGCTTGGGATCCACAGGCCCCTATGGCTACACCTTC.

The J gene is TRBJ1-4, the V gene TRBV6-1, with D tentatively TRBD1 (5 bases). Trimming removed 10 bases from V and 7 bases from J, with 16 bases in between. CDR3 length: 13 residues. Germline V gives CDR1 MNHNS, CDR2 SASEGT. CDR3 DNA sequence: TGTGCCACCCGACAGAGAGCATTTGAAAAACTGTTTTTT. Amino acid sequence: CATRQRAFEKLFF.

V gene TRBV11-2 combines with J gene TRBJ2-3; D perhaps matches TRBD2 (5 bases). This CDR3 comprises 13 residues. Per germline, CDR1 SGHAT and CDR2 FQNNGV. V shed 2 bases and J shed 3 bases, with 6 bases lying between them. The DNA of the CDR3 is TGTGCCAGCAGCTTACCGGGGACAGATACGCAGTATTTT. Encoded protein: CASSLPGTDTQYF.

The V call is TRBV6-5, the J call TRBJ1-2, with 7 nucleotides matching TRBD1. This CDR3 spans 14 amino acids. Germline V gene data show CDR1 as MNHEY and CDR2 as SVGAGI. The trim removed 8 bases at V and 4 bases at J, leaving 10 bases unmatched. The CDR3 here is CASRQTGVAYGYTF. CDR3 bases: TGTGCCAGCCGCCAAACAGGGGTTGCCTATGGCTACACCTTC.

The rearrangement joins TRBV6-6 to TRBJ2-7; weak D call: TRBD1 (5 bases). Trimming took 6 bases from V and 4 from J, leaving 10 bases between them. CDR3 size: 12 residues. The germline V gene has CDR1 MNHNY and CDR2 SVGAGI (reference sequence). CDR3 in DNA: TGTGCCAGCAGCCCTCCAGGGTACGAGCAGTACTTC. Amino acid sequence: CASSPPGYEQYF.

J is TRBJ1-1 and V is TRBV27; no definite D call. The CDR3 totals 15 residues. Trimming took off 6 bases at V and 0 bases at J, with 14 bases between the two ends. Germline values: CDR1 MNHEY, CDR2 SMNVEV (reference sequence). In nucleotides, the CDR3 is TGTGCCAGCAGCAGACTCGGGCGGGTGAACACTGAAGCTTTCTTT. Protein product: CASSRLGRVNTEAFF.

The chain carries TRBV6-5 and TRBJ2-7; 10 bases are a match to TRBD1. V shed 5 bases, J shed 3 bases, and the junction held 7 bases outside the gene matches. CDR1 and CDR2 from the germline V gene are MNHEY and SVGAGI. The CDR3 runs to 15 residues. CDR3 sequence (DNA): TGTGCCAGCAGTGCGCCGGGACAGGGGATCTACGAGCAGTACTTC. Translation gives CASSAPGQGIYEQYF.

The chain carries TRBV5-1 and TRBJ2-1; D remains unclear. The length of the CDR3 is 17 residues. Germline lookup yields CDR1 SGHRS and CDR2 YFSETQ. V lost 1 base to trimming and J lost 7 bases, with 21 bases between them. CDR3 sequence: CASSLTETHFALNEQFF. The CDR3 bases are TGCGCCAGCAGCTTGACGGAGACCCATTTCGCCCTTAATGAGCAGTTCTTC.

V and J are TRBV11-1 and TRBJ2-1; D might be TRBD2 (5 bases). CDR3 length: 15 residues. Germline V gene data show CDR1 as SGHAT and CDR2 as FQDESV (reference sequence). Trimming shortened V by 7 bases and J by 5 bases, and 18 bases separated the two germline ends. The CDR3: CASTLGRSPNNEQFF. DNA of the CDR3: TGTGCCAGCACCTTGGGGAGAAGCCCCAACAATGAGCAGTTCTTC.

The chain links TRBV5-8 to TRBJ2-3; D is unresolved. Trimming removed 4 bases at V and 2 bases at J, with 8 bases between. The CDR3 is 13 amino acids. The germline V gene encodes CDR1 SGHTS and CDR2 YDEGEE. This chain's CDR3 is CASSPSHTDTQYF. The CDR3 DNA reads as TGTGCCAGCAGCCCTAGTCACACAGATACGCAGTATTTT.

The chain joins TRBV5-4 to TRBJ1-5; D gene unclear. Trimming stripped 2 bases from V and 7 bases from J, with 16 bases between. The CDR3 runs 15 residues. CDR1 and CDR2 from the germline V gene are SGHNT and YYREEE (reference sequence). This CDR3 is CASSLSVGVEQPQHF. DNA for the CDR3: TGTGCCAGCAGCTTATCTGTCGGGGTGGAGCAGCCCCAGCATTTT. Supplemented by reference TRBV5-4 and TRBJ1-5, the full variable domain reads ETGVTQSPTHLIKTRGQQVTLRCSSQSGHNTVSWYQQALGQGPQFIFQYYREEENGRGNFPPRFSGLQFPNYSSELNVNALELDDSALYLCASSLSVGVEQPQHFGDGTRLSIL.

The V gene is TRBV5-8, the J gene TRBJ2-2; 9 bases line up with TRBD1. This CDR3 has 15 residues. J gave up 3 bases and V 1 base, and 1 base lay outside the gene matches. CDR1 and CDR2 (germline): SGHTS, YDEGEE. This CDR3 is CASSLTGGHTGELFF. Here the CDR3 DNA reads TGTGCCAGCAGCTTGACAGGGGGCCACACCGGGGAGCTGTTTTTT.

The rearrangement uses TRBV7-6 and TRBJ2-3; D might be TRBD1 (6 bases). Germline-derived CDR1 and CDR2 are SGHVS and FNYEAQ. The CDR3 covers 18 residues. The ends were cut back, 0 bases at V and 1 base at J, with 17 bases in the middle. CDR3 loop: CASSLANQGGSGTDTQYF. The CDR3 DNA reads as TGTGCCAGCAGCTTAGCCAACCAAGGGGGTAGTGGCACAGATACGCAGTATTTT.

This clone was recorded once. The chain is built from TRBV15 and TRBJ2-7, with D possibly being TRBD2 (6 bases). Per the germline V gene, CDR1 is LNHNV and CDR2 is YYDKDF (reference sequence). V shed 0 bases and J shed 6 bases, with 12 bases lying between them. This CDR3 has 14 amino acids. CDR3 sequence reads: CATSRDPGVGEQYF. The CDR3 DNA follows: TGTGCCACCAGCAGAGATCCGGGGGTCGGCGAGCAGTACTTC.

The rearrangement joins TRBV12-5 to TRBJ1-1; 7 bases map to TRBD1. The CDR3 has 13 amino acids. J lost 5 bases, V lost 7 bases, and 7 bases had no gene match. Per the germline V gene, CDR1 is LGHNT and CDR2 is FRNRAP. The CDR3 protein is CASARQGYTEAFF. CDR3 nucleotides: TGTGCTAGTGCCCGACAGGGTTATACTGAAGCTTTCTTT.

This sequence joins TRBV5-3 and TRBJ1-2, with 7 bases fitting TRBD1. TRBV5-3 is sorted into the ORF group, with uncertain function. This CDR3 contains 14 residues. V gave up 4 bases and J gave up 7 bases; unmatched junction bases: 10. The CDR3 here is CARSAEQGWCGYTF. The CDR3 DNA reads as TGTGCCAGAAGCGCGGAACAGGGGTGGTGTGGCTACACCTTC.

The rearrangement uses TRBV28 and TRBJ2-1; 16 nucleotides align to TRBD2. The CDR3 totals 15 residues. With 5 bases clipped from V and 9 bases from J, the junction kept 4 bases outside the gene matches. Germline V CDR1 and CDR2: MDHEN, SYDVKM. The CDR3 bases are TGTGCCAGCAGTGCCGGGACTAGCGGGAGGGGTGAGCAGTTCTTC. Protein: CASSAGTSGRGEQFF.

This chain links TRBV5-1 with TRBJ2-1; 14 bases are a match to TRBD2. The CDR3 runs to 16 residues. Germline V gives CDR1 SGHRS, CDR2 YFSETQ. V lost 0 bases and J lost 6; bases outside the gene matches: 2. CDR3 residues: CASSLAGTSGSNEQFF. The DNA of the CDR3 is TGCGCCAGCAGCTTGGCTGGGACTAGCGGGAGCAATGAGCAGTTCTTC. Complete variable domain (other parts from reference TRBV5-1 and TRBJ2-1): KAGVTQTPRYLIKTRGQQVTLSCSPISGHRSVSWYQQTPGQGLQFLFEYFSETQRNKGNFPGRFSGRQFSNSRSEMNVSTLELGDSALYLCASSLAGTSGSNEQFFGPGTRLTVL.

J is TRBJ1-5 and V is TRBV7-9; the D gene is possibly TRBD1 (6 bases). With 1 base removed from V and 5 bases from J, the gap between germline ends came to 12 bases. The CDR3 loop spans 15 amino acids. Germline CDR1 is SEHNR and CDR2 is FQNEAQ (reference sequence). In DNA form, the CDR3 reads TGTGCCAGCAGCTTAGAGACTCAGGGGCATCAGCCCCAGCATTTT. Protein sequence: CASSLETQGHQPQHF.

The chain links TRBV28 to TRBJ2-2; 12 bases agree with TRBD2. The CDR3 sequence is 16 residues long. CDR1 and CDR2 (germline): MDHEN, SYDVKM. V trimming: 4 bases; J trimming: 5 bases; junction bases outside the gene matches: 5. As DNA, the CDR3 is TGTGCCAGCAGTTCCCTCGGGACTAGCGGGACCGGGGAGCTGTTTTTT. Its protein product is CASSSLGTSGTGELFF.

The chain links TRBV9 to TRBJ2-3, with 13 bases aligning to TRBD2. The V gene end was trimmed by 0 bases and the J gene end by 5 bases; junction bases not matched to a gene: 12. The CDR3 sequence is 19 residues long. Germline CDR1 is SGDLS and CDR2 is YYNGEE. The chain's CDR3 is CASSVAPTSGRAQGDTQYF. The CDR3 coding sequence is TGTGCCAGCAGCGTAGCCCCAACTAGCGGGAGGGCCCAGGGAGATACGCAGTATTTT.

The chain employs TRBV7-8 and TRBJ2-1; 10 bases fit TRBD2. Unmatched junction bases numbered 13, after V lost 5 bases and J lost 0 bases. This CDR3 comprises 19 residues. The germline gives CDR1 SGHVS, CDR2 FQNEAQ. CDR3 in amino acids: CASSPIAGGLRSSYNEQFF. The DNA of the CDR3 is TGTGCCAGCAGCCCTATAGCGGGAGGACTGCGCAGCTCCTACAATGAGCAGTTCTTC.